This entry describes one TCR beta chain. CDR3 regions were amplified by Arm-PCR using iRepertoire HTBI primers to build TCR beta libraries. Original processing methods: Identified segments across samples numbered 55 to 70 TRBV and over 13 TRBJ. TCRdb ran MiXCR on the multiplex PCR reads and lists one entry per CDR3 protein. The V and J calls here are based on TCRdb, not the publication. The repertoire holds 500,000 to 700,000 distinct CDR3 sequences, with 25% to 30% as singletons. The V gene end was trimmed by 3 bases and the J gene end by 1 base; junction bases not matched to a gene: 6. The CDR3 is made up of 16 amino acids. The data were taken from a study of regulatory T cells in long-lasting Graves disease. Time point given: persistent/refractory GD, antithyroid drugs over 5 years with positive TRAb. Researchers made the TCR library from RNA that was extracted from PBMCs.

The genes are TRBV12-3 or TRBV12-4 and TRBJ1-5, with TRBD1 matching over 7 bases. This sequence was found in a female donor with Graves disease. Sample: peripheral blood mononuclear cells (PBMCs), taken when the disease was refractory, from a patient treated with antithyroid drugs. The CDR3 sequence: CASSFGQVRSNQPQHF. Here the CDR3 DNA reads TGTGCCAGCAGTTTTGGACAGGTACGGAGCAATCAGCCCCAGCATTTT.